Below, 21 T cell receptor beta chains from the same sample are listed, as sequenced in a study of cytomegalovirus exposure and HLA in healthy donors. The PCR ran on 60 Vbeta and 13 Jbeta primers. Sequencing was performed with immunoSEQ multiplex PCR; in TCRdb, only in-frame clones are kept and a portion is missing. The sample holds more than 55,000 clones, about 73% seen once. Sequencing input: PBMCs. These receptor sequences come from a woman aged 55-69 years in good health and CMV-seropositive.

The rearrangement uses TRBV6-1 and TRBJ1-1; 10 bases line up with TRBD1. J lost 6 bases, V lost 7 bases, and 11 bases had no gene match. Germline CDR1 MNHNS, CDR2 SASEGT. The CDR3 runs to 15 residues. The CDR3 coding sequence is TGTGCCAGCAAGGCGCCGGGACAGGGGAGAGCTGAAGCTTTCTTT. It translates to CASKAPGQGRAEAFF.

The V and J genes are TRBV6-1 and TRBJ2-5; perhaps TRBD2 as D (6 bases). The V end lost 4 bases, the J end lost 4 bases, and 13 bases lay between the germline ends. The CDR3 extends over 14 amino acids. Germline-derived CDR1 and CDR2 are MNHNS and SASEGT. The CDR3 spells CASSVVGSGETQYF. CDR3 sequence (DNA): TGTGCCAGCAGTGTAGTAGGTAGCGGAGAGACCCAGTACTTC.

V usage is TRBV1 and J usage is TRBJ2-5; the D call of TRBD2 is as the table states it, not checked on the DNA. TRBV1 is an annotated pseudogene. This CDR3 comprises 17 residues. The CDR3 nucleotides read TGCACCAGCAGCCAAGAAGGCAGCGGGAGGTCCCAAGAGACCCAGTACTTC. It specifies CTSSQEGSGRSQETQYF.

This chain uses TRBV10-3 with TRBJ1-5, with 7 bases that match TRBD1. The CDR3 spans 13 residues. The germline CDR1 and CDR2 sequences are ENHRY and SYGVKD. The V and J ends lost 6 bases and 3 bases, in that order; junction bases with no gene match: 2. This CDR3 reads CAIRGTDNQPQHF. DNA of the CDR3: TGTGCCATCAGGGGGACAGACAATCAGCCCCAGCATTTT.

The V gene is TRBV30, the J gene TRBJ1-6; possible D gene TRBD1, 5 bases. CDR3 length equals 14 residues. The germline gives CDR1 GTSNPN, CDR2 SVGIG (reference sequence). Trimming shortened V by 2 bases and J by 7 bases, and 12 bases separated the two germline ends. The CDR3 coding sequence is TGTGCCTGGAGTAGGGGCAGAGAAAATTCACCCCTCCACTTT. Amino acid sequence: CAWSRGRENSPLHF.

The V and J genes are TRBV6-5 and TRBJ1-1; D is uncertain. V dropped 2 bases and J dropped 0 bases, with 7 bases sitting between them. The CDR3 consists of 14 residues. CDR1 and CDR2 from the germline V gene are MNHEY and SVGAGI. CDR3 nucleotide sequence: TGTGCCAGCAGTTACCAGGCAATGAACACTGAAGCTTTCTTT. Its translation is CASSYQAMNTEAFF.

The V call is TRBV6-5, the J call TRBJ1-1; 7 bases fit TRBD1. The CDR3 spans 16 residues. Germline V gene data show CDR1 as MNHEY and CDR2 as SVGAGI. The J segment lost 4 bases and the V segment lost 2 bases, leaving 10 bases of the junction unmatched. The CDR3 coding sequence is TGTGCCAGCAGTTACGACGGGACAGCCCAGGGCACTGAAGCTTTCTTT. Translation gives CASSYDGTAQGTEAFF.

This clone has more than one count but fewer than ten. This chain connects TRBV6-1 to TRBJ2-1; the D gene is possibly TRBD1 (6 bases). CDR1 is MNHNS, CDR2 SASEGT, per germline. The CDR3 extends over 19 amino acids. Trimming stripped 2 bases from V and 0 bases from J, with 20 bases between. The CDR3 DNA reads TGTGCCAGCAGTGAAAGGACCTGGGGGCAGTTACGCTCCTACAATGAGCAGTTCTTC. Translation: CASSERTWGQLRSYNEQFF.

The chain uses TRBV18 and TRBJ1-6, with TRBD1 identical over 7 bases. Germline CDR1 and CDR2: KGHSH and LQKENI. The CDR3 contains 14 residues. Unmatched junction bases numbered 4, after V lost 3 bases and J lost 8 bases. The CDR3 loop reads CASSPSGQDSPLHF. CDR3 in DNA: TGTGCCAGCTCACCCTCTGGACAGGATTCACCCCTCCACTTT. The full variable domain, in which reference TRBV18 and TRBJ1-6 provide the parts outside the CDR3, is NAGVMQNPRHLVRRRGQEARLRCSPMKGHSHVYWYRQLPEEGLKFMVYLQKENIIDESGMPKERFSAEFPKEGPSILRIQQVVRGDSAAYFCASSPSGQDSPLHFGNGTRLTVT.

CDR3 in amino acids: CASSQGQGLGYEQYF. DNA of the CDR3: TGTGCCAGCAGCCAAGGCCAGGGACTAGGGTACGAGCAGTACTTC. The chain combines TRBV4-2 with TRBJ2-7; 8 bases match TRBD2. V lost 1 base, J lost 4 bases, and 6 bases stayed unmatched. This CDR3 is 15 amino acids long. Per the germline V gene, CDR1 is LGHNA and CDR2 is YNFKEQ.

The chain couples TRBV6-1 to TRBJ2-7, with TRBD1 as a possible D gene (5 bases). V was clipped by 2 bases and J by 0 bases, with 8 bases between them. The CDR3 has 14 amino acids. CDR1 and CDR2 from the germline V gene are MNHNS and SASEGT. The CDR3 loop is CASSEQGSSYEQYF. CDR3 in DNA: TGTGCCAGCAGTGAACAGGGTAGCTCCTACGAGCAGTACTTC.

The chain employs TRBV5-1 and TRBJ1-1; 8 nucleotides match TRBD1. CDR1 and CDR2 from the germline V gene are SGHRS and YFSETQ. The CDR3 runs to 17 residues. V shed 0 bases and J 2 bases; nucleotides not matched to a gene: 9. As DNA, the CDR3 is TGCGCCAGCAGCTTGGCCGGCTTTCAGGGGGCCAACACTGAAGCTTTCTTT. This sequence encodes CASSLAGFQGANTEAFF. The full variable domain, with the rest looked up from reference TRBV5-1 and TRBJ1-1, is KAGVTQTPRYLIKTRGQQVTLSCSPISGHRSVSWYQQTPGQGLQFLFEYFSETQRNKGNFPGRFSGRQFSNSRSEMNVSTLELGDSALYLCASSLAGFQGANTEAFFGQGTRLTVV.

This clone was seen only a few times. The gene calls are TRBV5-4 and TRBJ2-1; 8 positions match TRBD2. Germline V CDR1 and CDR2: SGHNT, YYREEE (reference sequence). CDR3 length: 14 residues. V was pared by 4 bases and J by 3 bases, with 3 bases of the junction left unmatched. The CDR3 sequence: CASSPTSDYNEQFF. CDR3 nucleotide sequence: TGTGCCAGCAGCCCGACTAGCGACTACAATGAGCAGTTCTTC.

In this sample, this clone turned up a few times. The rearrangement joins TRBV5-4 to TRBJ2-6; 7 positions agree with TRBD1. CDR1 is SGHNT and CDR2 is YYREEE in the germline V gene (reference sequence). The V and J ends lost 3 bases and 1 base, in that order; junction bases with no gene match: 4. CDR3 length: 16 residues. CDR3 nucleotides: TGTGCCAGCAGCTACCTGGACAGGTCTGGGGCCAACGTCCTGACTTTC. Its translation is CASSYLDRSGANVLTF.

This clone was detected a few times. The chain links TRBV2 to TRBJ2-4, with D possibly being TRBD2 (5 bases). The CDR3 spans 14 residues. V lost 6 bases, J lost 0 bases, and 9 bases lay in between. Per the germline V gene, CDR1 is SNHLY and CDR2 is FYNNEI. This CDR3 is CASRDGLAKNIQYF. CDR3 nucleotides: TGTGCCAGCAGAGATGGACTAGCCAAAAACATTCAGTACTTC.

The chain carries TRBV28 and TRBJ1-5, with a weak D call TRBD1 (5 bases). This CDR3 is built from 18 residues. The V gene lost 1 base and the J gene lost 1 base, with 17 bases spanning the gap. The germline gives CDR1 MDHEN, CDR2 SYDVKM. The CDR3 here is CASSLSTGGKRSNQPQHF. The CDR3, as DNA: TGTGCCAGCAGTTTATCAACCGGGGGTAAGCGGAGCAATCAGCCCCAGCATTTT.

The rearrangement joins TRBV28 to TRBJ2-3, with TRBD2 as a possible D gene (5 bases). The CDR3 length is 12 residues. Trimming left V 6 bases short and J 8 bases short, with 12 bases between. CDR1 is MDHEN, CDR2 SYDVKM, per germline. The CDR3 bases are TGTGCCAGCAGCTGGGGTGAGGGTACGCAGTATTTT. Amino acids: CASSWGEGTQYF.

The chain has TRBV4-1 and TRBJ2-2; 7 nucleotides match TRBD1. The CDR3 has 15 amino acids. Trimming removed 4 bases from V and 1 base from J; junction bases left unmatched: 3. Germline CDR1 and CDR2: MGHRA and YSYEKL. This CDR3 reads CASSLRTGNTGELFF. DNA of the CDR3: TGCGCCAGCAGCCTGAGGACAGGGAACACCGGGGAGCTGTTTTTT.

The chain links TRBV14 to TRBJ1-1, with 7 bases fitting TRBD1. The CDR3 spans 16 residues. Germline V gene data show CDR1 as SGHDN and CDR2 as FVKESK. With V trimmed by 1 base and J by 0 bases, 5 bases remained unmatched. CDR3 protein: CASSQAGGKLNTEAFF. CDR3 in DNA: TGTGCCAGCAGCCAAGCAGGGGGAAAGTTGAACACTGAAGCTTTCTTT.

This chain joins TRBV5-6 and TRBJ1-2; TRBD1 matches at 7 bases. CDR1 is SGHDT, CDR2 YYEEEE, per germline. This CDR3 is built from 13 residues. V trimming: 3 bases; J trimming: 5 bases; junction bases outside the gene matches: 4. CDR3: CASSWAGGYGYTF. For the CDR3, the DNA is TGTGCCAGCAGCTGGGCAGGGGGGTATGGCTACACCTTC.

The CDR3 DNA sequence: TGTGCCAGCAGCTCGGGAGCGAACACTGAAGCTTTCTTT. It translates to CASSSGANTEAFF. The chain combines TRBV11-3 with TRBJ1-1; no reliable D call. V shed 4 bases and J shed 1 base, with 7 bases lying between them. CDR3 size: 13 residues. CDR1 is SGHNT, CDR2 YENEEA, per germline. The variable domain in full, completed from reference TRBV11-3 and TRBJ1-1, reads EAGVVQSPRYKIIEKKQPVAFWCNPISGHNTLYWYLQNLGQGPELLIRYENEEAVDDSQLPKDRFSAERLKGVDSTLKIQPAELGDSAVYLCASSSGANTEAFFGQGTRLTVV.